This T cell receptor beta chain appears in the sequencing data of a study of cytomegalovirus exposure and HLA in healthy donors. Overall study: Clustering assigned approximately 78% of the 350 to 450 genotyped donors to the Caucasian-associated ancestry cluster. Broader study findings: Compared with the roughly 700-donor mean, an Asian-associated ancestry cluster reportedly had fewer N-insertions, according to a later analysis. Most TCR sequences were rare, but some public TCRs occurred in many donors. A prior analysis recorded that most TCR beta V segments were productive about 87% or about 30% of the time.

About this clone itself: Its specificity is unknown.

PCR amplification relied on 60 Vbeta primers (plus 13 Jbeta primers). The repertoire was sequenced with immunoSEQ multiplex PCR; TCRdb's copy has only in-frame clones and lacks some. The sample carries about 130,000 clones, over 60% recorded once. Germline V gene lookup returns CDR1 SGHVT and CDR2 SQSDAQ. V was clipped by 0 bases and J by 3 bases; unmatched bases: 0. The CDR3 runs to 14 residues. The receptor comes from a woman between 55 and 75 years old in good health and CMV-seronegative. The V call is TRBV7-4, the J call TRBJ1-2; the match to TRBD1 covers 8 bases. The specimen sequenced was PBMCs. The CDR3 sequence: CASSLAQGDYGYTF. The CDR3 nucleotides are TGTGCCAGCAGCTTAGCACAGGGGGACTATGGCTACACCTTC.